Sequencing of this T cell receptor beta chain was carried out in a study of blood T cell repertoires in COVID-19. Background on the study: Sites in the United States, Italy and Spain provided acute and convalescent COVID-19 samples.

Original handling: Cell counts per sample came from amplifying reference gene primers. Sequenced by immunoSEQ multiplex PCR; TCRdb stores in-frame clones only, minus some. V and J calls and clone size come straight from that table; D and trimming were deduced from the DNA. The sample has approximately 170,000 clones; around 81% are singletons. Trimming stripped 6 bases from V and 1 base from J, with 10 bases between. CDR1 and CDR2 from the germline V gene are MGHDK and SYGVNS. CDR3 length: 13 amino acids. The TCR sequence derives from a man aged 70 or older who had recovered from COVID-19. V and J are TRBV25-1 and TRBJ2-7; tentative D call: TRBD2 (6 bases). Sequencing input: peripheral blood. The CDR3 DNA sequence: TGTGCCAGCAGGCCTAGCGTGTCCTACGAGCAGTACTTC. It specifies CASRPSVSYEQYF.